This TCR beta chain was sequenced during a study of blood T cell repertoires in COVID-19. In the study overall: Some COVID-19 samples were acute and others convalescent; all came from the United States, Italy and Spain. The analysed material was cDNA or gDNA that came from T cells, B-cell-depleted T cells, or PBMCs.

In the authors' methods: The assay estimated nucleated cells by amplifying reference gene primers. Using immunoSEQ multiplex PCR, the repertoire was profiled, and TCRdb retains in-frame clones only, with some absent. V and J calls and clone size follow that table, whereas D and trimming were derived from the DNA. The repertoire holds hundreds of thousands of clones, with 65% to 90% as singletons. This clone has a handful of counts. V was cut by 6 bases and J by 0 bases, with 9 bases left in between. Germline V gene data show CDR1 as MNHEY and CDR2 as SMNVEV (reference sequence). CDR3 size: 14 residues. It was during active infection that Seattle patients were enrolled and then longitudinally followed.

The sample comprised peripheral blood. This clonotype was sampled from a man aged 50 to 59 with COVID-19, enrolled during active disease. The genes are TRBV27 and TRBJ1-3, with D hard to call. The CDR3: CASRSTNSGNTIYF. In nucleotides, the CDR3 is TGTGCCAGCAGGTCTACGAACTCTGGAAACACCATATATTTT.